This TCR beta chain was obtained from a study of T cells after yellow fever vaccination (dated by TCRdb to the late 2010s). For the study in its entirety: The SMART-Seq v4 Ultra Low Input RNA kit was used to prepare libraries from fractions with low cell numbers. Blood was drawn at multiple timepoints before and after primary and secondary immunization, with bulk PBMC replicates and cell subsets isolated. Two healthy male donors, one aged 18 to 30 and one aged 30 to 40 years, were included in the cohort. To track T-cell clones before and after primary and booster YFV17D yellow fever vaccination, bulk TCR alpha and beta repertoires were sequenced longitudinally.

Overall study outcomes, separate from this receptor: Only two donors were included in the study, so the extent to which the findings can be generalized is limited. After the booster, most clones that had expanded after primary vaccination were detected again (around 97% of CD4 and more than 85% of CD8), suggesting broad maintenance of memory. A small share of clonotypes was detected in both CD4 and CD8 compartments, with the overlap likely arising from convergent recombination. Compared with the primary T-cell response, the secondary T-cell response was weaker but faster, peaking on day 5 rather than day 15. Computational filtering was needed because FACS-sorted repertoires could contain abundant contaminating clonotypes from the bulk population.

This clonotype has at least ten counts. Its antigen is not yet known. No base-level quality is on record; no much larger clone is a single base apart. TCR cDNA was synthesized by 5'RACE template switching, through which a universal primer site and unique molecular identifiers were introduced. Priming for cDNA synthesis came from both the TCR alpha and TCR beta constant segments. Library amplification used two PCR steps, and the second PCR step added sample barcodes and sequencing adapters. Sequencing of libraries was performed on Illumina HiSeq 2500 (2x100 bp) or NovaSeq (2x150 bp). The published analysis was carried out like this. Reads were demultiplexed and collapsed into UMI consensus sequences with MIGEC, and V(D)J alignment was performed with MiXCR. Vaccine-responding clonotypes were identified with edgeR using replicate PBMC samples, with FDR below 0.01 and a log2 fold change above 5 up to day 15 being required. Bulk clonotypes were assigned CD4 or CD8 identity according to which sequenced CD4 or CD8 repertoire held them at higher abundance. The public sequencing data were trimmed at Q25 with fastp and processed into clonotypes with MiXCR by TCRdb, which kept only in-frame beta chains. Records with the same CDR3 protein are collapsed into one entry carrying the most frequent genes and DNA. The V and J calls, along with clone size, are taken from TCRdb and not from the paper's own processing. The sample table records about 350,000 distinct CDR3 sequences; roughly 7.5% of these occur just once. 15% to 20% of the sample goes to the ten largest clones.

Interpreted using the paper, the treatment or condition label stands for: live attenuated yellow fever vaccine strain. At each blood-draw timepoint, two biological replicates of bulk PBMCs were obtained. A standard Ficoll-Paque protocol was used to isolate PBMCs from peripheral blood. RNA was extracted with TriZol from bulk PBMCs, CD4 and CD8 fractions, and dextramer-positive and dextramer-negative fractions. This receptor was taken from a man aged 18 to 29 who received the YFV17D yellow fever vaccine. Sequenced here: PBMCs, sampled roughly 45 days after the first yellow fever vaccination.

The CDR3 region: CASSFSGYTDTQYF. The DNA sequence is as follows: TGTGCCAGCAGTTTTTCGGGATATACAGATACGCAGTATTTT. Recombination joined TRBV12-3 or TRBV12-4 with TRBJ2-3, with a weak D call of TRBD2 (5 bases match). Including cysteine and phenylalanine, the CDR3 has 14 amino acids. The kept DNA is CDR3 alone, 42 bases in frame from the first base. V is cut by 3 bases and J by 3 bases, and the space between the germline ends is 10 bases.